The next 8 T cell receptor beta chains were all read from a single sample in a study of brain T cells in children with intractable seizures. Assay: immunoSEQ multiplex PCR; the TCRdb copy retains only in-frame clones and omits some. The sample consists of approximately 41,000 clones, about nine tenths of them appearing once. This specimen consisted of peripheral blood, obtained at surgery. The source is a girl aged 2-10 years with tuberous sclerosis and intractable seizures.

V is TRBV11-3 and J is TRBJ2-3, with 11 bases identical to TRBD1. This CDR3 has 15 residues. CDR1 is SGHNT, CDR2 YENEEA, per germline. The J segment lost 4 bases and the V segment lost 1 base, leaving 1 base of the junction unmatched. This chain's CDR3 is CASSLGDRGADTQYF. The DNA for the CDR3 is TGTGCCAGCAGCTTAGGGGACAGGGGGGCAGATACGCAGTATTTT.

This chain's CDR3 is CASSLKVGAGTANTGELFF. The CDR3 region has the DNA TGTGCCAGCAGCTTAAAGGTCGGAGCCGGGACAGCGAACACCGGGGAGCTGTTTTTT. The genes are TRBV13 and TRBJ2-2; TRBD1 matches at 7 bases. The CDR3 runs 19 residues. The junction had 12 bases not matched to a gene; V was cut back by 2 bases and J by 0 bases. Germline V gene sequence: CDR1 PRHDT, CDR2 FYEKMQ (reference sequence). Full variable domain (missing parts from reference TRBV13 and TRBJ2-2): AAGVIQSPRHLIKEKRETATLKCYPIPRHDTVYWYQQGPGQDPQFLISFYEKMQSDKGSIPDRFSAQQFSDYHSELNMSSLELGDSALYFCASSLKVGAGTANTGELFFGEGSRLTVL.

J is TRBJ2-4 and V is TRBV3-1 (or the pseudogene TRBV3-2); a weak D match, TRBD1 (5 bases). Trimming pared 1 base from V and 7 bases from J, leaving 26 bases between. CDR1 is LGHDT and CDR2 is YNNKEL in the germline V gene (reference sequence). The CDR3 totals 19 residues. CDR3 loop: CASSQGNLGLMTAGNIQYF. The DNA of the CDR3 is TGTGCCAGCAGCCAAGGAAATTTAGGGTTGATGACAGCCGGGAACATTCAGTACTTC.

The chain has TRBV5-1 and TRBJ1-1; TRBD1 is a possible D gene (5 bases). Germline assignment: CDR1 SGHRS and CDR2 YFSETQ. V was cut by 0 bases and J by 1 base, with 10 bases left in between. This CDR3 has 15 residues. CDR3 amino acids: CASSLVSGGNTEAFF. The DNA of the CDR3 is TGCGCCAGCAGCTTGGTTTCCGGGGGGAACACTGAAGCTTTCTTT.

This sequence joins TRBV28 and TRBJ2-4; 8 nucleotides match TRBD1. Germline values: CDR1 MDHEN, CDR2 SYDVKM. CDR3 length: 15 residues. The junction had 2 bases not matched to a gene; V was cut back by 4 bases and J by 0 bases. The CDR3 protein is CASSSGQGAKNIQYF. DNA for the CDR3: TGTGCCAGCAGTTCCGGACAGGGAGCCAAAAACATTCAGTACTTC.

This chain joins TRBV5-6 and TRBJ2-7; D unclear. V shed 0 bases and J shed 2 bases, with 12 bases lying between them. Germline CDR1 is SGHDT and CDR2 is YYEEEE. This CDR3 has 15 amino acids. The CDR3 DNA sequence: TGTGCCAGCAGCTTGGGGTTTCCGACCGCCTACGAGCAGTACTTC. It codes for CASSLGFPTAYEQYF.

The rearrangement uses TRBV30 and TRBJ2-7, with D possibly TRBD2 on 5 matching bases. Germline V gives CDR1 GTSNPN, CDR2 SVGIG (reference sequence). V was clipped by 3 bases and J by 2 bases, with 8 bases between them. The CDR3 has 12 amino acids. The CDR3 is CAWSSGPYEQYF. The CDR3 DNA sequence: TGTGCCTGGAGCAGCGGACCCTACGAGCAGTACTTC.

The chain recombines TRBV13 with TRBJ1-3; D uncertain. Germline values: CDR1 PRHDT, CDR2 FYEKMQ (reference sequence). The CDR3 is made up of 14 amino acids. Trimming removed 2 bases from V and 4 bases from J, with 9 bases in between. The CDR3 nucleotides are TGTGCCAGCAGCTTAAGAGGGTTCGGAAACACCATATATTTT. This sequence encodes CASSLRGFGNTIYF. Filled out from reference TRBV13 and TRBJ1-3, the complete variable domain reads AAGVIQSPRHLIKEKRETATLKCYPIPRHDTVYWYQQGPGQDPQFLISFYEKMQSDKGSIPDRFSAQQFSDYHSELNMSSLELGDSALYFCASSLRGFGNTIYFGEGSWLTVV.